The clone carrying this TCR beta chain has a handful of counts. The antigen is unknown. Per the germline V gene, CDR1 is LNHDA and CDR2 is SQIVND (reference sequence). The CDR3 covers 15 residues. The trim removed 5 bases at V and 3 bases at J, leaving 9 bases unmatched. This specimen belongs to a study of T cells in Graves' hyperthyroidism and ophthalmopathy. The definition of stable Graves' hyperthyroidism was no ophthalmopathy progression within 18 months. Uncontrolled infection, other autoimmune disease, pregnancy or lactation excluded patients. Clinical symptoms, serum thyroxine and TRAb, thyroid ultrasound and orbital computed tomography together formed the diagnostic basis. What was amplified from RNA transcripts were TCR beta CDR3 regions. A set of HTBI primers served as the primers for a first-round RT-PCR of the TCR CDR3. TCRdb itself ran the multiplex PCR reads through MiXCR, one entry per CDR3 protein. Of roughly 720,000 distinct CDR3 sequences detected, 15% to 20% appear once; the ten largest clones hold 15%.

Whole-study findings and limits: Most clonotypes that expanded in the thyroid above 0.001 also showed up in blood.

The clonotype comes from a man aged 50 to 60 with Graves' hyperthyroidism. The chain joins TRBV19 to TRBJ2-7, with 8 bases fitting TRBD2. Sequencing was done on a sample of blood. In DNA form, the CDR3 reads TGTGCCAGTAGTGGTTTGCTAGCGGGTTTCTACGAGCAGTACTTC. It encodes CASSGLLAGFYEQYF.